One sample yielded the 2 T cell receptor beta chains listed below, sequenced in a study of T cell changes during pregnancy in multiple sclerosis. The repertoire was sequenced with immunoSEQ multiplex PCR; TCRdb's copy has only in-frame clones and lacks some. The sample has some 70,000 clones, over 80% seen once. Source: CD8+ T cells from peripheral blood mononuclear cells, taken in the third trimester of pregnancy. These receptors were taken from a female donor in good health, enrolled as a control in a pregnancy study.

The V and J genes are TRBV7-2 and TRBJ1-5; the D gene is possibly TRBD1 (5 bases). Germline CDR1 reads SGHTA; CDR2 reads FQGNSA. V gave up 4 bases and J gave up 4 bases, with 8 bases separating them. There are 13 residues in the CDR3. CDR3 protein: CASSSDRNQPQHF. The CDR3 DNA reads TGTGCCAGCAGCTCCGACAGAAATCAGCCCCAGCATTTT. The entire variable domain, with the rest obtained from reference TRBV7-2 and TRBJ1-5, is as follows: GAGVSQSPSNKVTEKGKDVELRCDPISGHTALYWYRQSLGQGLEFLIYFQGNSAPDKSGLPSDRFSAERTGGSVSTLTIQRTQQEDSAVYLCASSSDRNQPQHFGDGTRLSIL.

The V call is TRBV7-9, the J call TRBJ2-7, with D perhaps matching TRBD2 (5 bases). Trimming removed 3 bases from V and 2 bases from J, with 11 bases in between. This CDR3 has 14 residues. CDR1 and CDR2 from the germline V gene are SEHNR and FQNEAQ (reference sequence). The CDR3: CASSLGVATYEQYF. CDR3 bases: TGTGCCAGCAGCTTGGGAGTAGCGACCTACGAGCAGTACTTC.